The rows below give T cell receptor beta chains drawn from one sample of a study of T cell repertoires in cytomegalovirus infection. TCRdb used MiXCR to reprocess the reads, holding one entry per CDR3 protein. Here the sample spans about a million distinct CDR3 sequences, less than 35% being singletons. No antigen is known for these receptors. The sample consisted of cultured CD8+ T cells from PBMCs, taken from culture after CMV antigen stimulation. The receptors originated from a human donor in good health (CMV status not recorded). Some clones in this sample may be carry-over from other donors' samples. Both conserved end residues are part of each CDR3. The order of the fields is D gene, J gene, V gene, clone size, CDR3 DNA, CDR3 protein. A D gene is named only where the DNA matches it firmly. The listing skips clone size in some rows; elsewhere it reads once, few, many or a size class.

D gene: -
J gene: TRBJ2-1
V gene: TRBV7-6
clone size: -
CDR3 DNA: TGTGCCAGCAGTCCCCGGACGGGTGAGCAGTTCTTC
CDR3 protein: CASSPRTGEQFF

D gene: TRBD2
J gene: TRBJ2-1
V gene: TRBV7-6
clone size: few
CDR3 DNA: TGTGCCAGCAGCACTAGCGGGGGGGCGGTCAATGAGCAGTTCTTC
CDR3 protein: CASSTSGGAVNEQFF

D gene: TRBD2
J gene: TRBJ2-5
V gene: TRBV12-3/TRBV12-4
clone size: few
CDR3 DNA: TGTGCCAGCAGTTTAGGGACTAGCCGGGGGGAGACCCAGTACTTC
CDR3 protein: CASSLGTSRGETQYF

D gene: TRBD1
J gene: TRBJ1-2
V gene: TRBV7-6
clone size: -
CDR3 DNA: TGTGCCAGCAGCTCGGGGGACAGGAGACCCTATGGCTACACCTTC
CDR3 protein: CASSSGDRRPYGYTF

D gene: -
J gene: TRBJ1-3
V gene: TRBV5-1
clone size: -
CDR3 DNA: TGTGCCAGCAGCTTCGGCCAGACCATATATTTT
CDR3 protein: CASSFGQTIYF

D gene: -
J gene: TRBJ1-4
V gene: TRBV10-3
clone size: few
CDR3 DNA: TGTGCCATCAGTGACCCGGAAGGTGGTGATGAAAAACTGTTTTTT
CDR3 protein: CAISDPEGGDEKLFF

D gene: -
J gene: TRBJ2-2
V gene: TRBV5-1
clone size: -
CDR3 DNA: TGCGCCAGCAACGGAGAGAACACCGGGGAGCTGTTTTTT
CDR3 protein: CASNGENTGELFF

D gene: TRBD1
J gene: TRBJ1-1
V gene: TRBV7-3
clone size: many
CDR3 DNA: TGTGCCAGCAGCATACAGGGGGCGAGCACTGAAGCTTTCTTT
CDR3 protein: CASSIQGASTEAFF

D gene: -
J gene: TRBJ2-7
V gene: TRBV2
clone size: once
CDR3 DNA: TGTGCCAGCAGTGATTCCGACGGGGGCCCACCCTACGAGCAGTACTTC
CDR3 protein: CASSDSDGGPPYEQYF

D gene: TRBD1
J gene: TRBJ1-1
V gene: TRBV5-5
clone size: few
CDR3 DNA: TGTGCCAGCAGCTTATTGACAGGGGTTGAAGCTTTCTTT
CDR3 protein: CASSLLTGVEAFF

D gene: -
J gene: TRBJ2-1
V gene: TRBV14
clone size: -
CDR3 DNA: TGTGCCAGCAGCCAAGATTTTGAGTATAACGAGCAGTTCTTC
CDR3 protein: CASSQDFEYNEQFF

D gene: -
J gene: TRBJ1-1
V gene: TRBV28
clone size: few
CDR3 DNA: TGTGCCAGCAGTACTAGGTATCTCGGAGCTTTCTTT
CDR3 protein: CASSTRYLGAFF

D gene: TRBD2
J gene: TRBJ2-3
V gene: TRBV28
clone size: -
CDR3 DNA: TGTGCCCACCAGGACTCGAGAGGACTAGACCTAGATACGCAGTATTTT
CDR3 protein: CAHQDSRGLDLDTQYF

D gene: TRBD1
J gene: TRBJ1-2
V gene: TRBV7-6
clone size: -
CDR3 DNA: TGTGCCAGCAGCTTCTCGGACAGGGCTAACTATGGCTACACCTTC
CDR3 protein: CASSFSDRANYGYTF

D gene: -
J gene: TRBJ1-2
V gene: TRBV20-1
clone size: -
CDR3 DNA: TGCAGTGCCCCCCTTGGGGGTTCTAACTATGGCTACACCTTC
CDR3 protein: CSAPLGGSNYGYTF

D gene: TRBD1
J gene: TRBJ2-7
V gene: TRBV5-4
clone size: -
CDR3 DNA: TGTGCCAGCAGCGCCCCTGGGGACAGCTCCTACGAGCAGTACTTC
CDR3 protein: CASSAPGDSSYEQYF

D gene: TRBD1
J gene: TRBJ2-7
V gene: TRBV20-1
clone size: -
CDR3 DNA: TGCAGTGCTAGGGCCCCGTGGGACAGTAACTACGAGCAGTACTTC
CDR3 protein: CSARAPWDSNYEQYF

D gene: -
J gene: TRBJ2-1
V gene: TRBV5-6
clone size: many
CDR3 DNA: TGTGCCAGCAGCTTGGGGCAGGGGAATCACTTCTCCAATGAGCAGTTCTTC
CDR3 protein: CASSLGQGNHFSNEQFF

D gene: TRBD1
J gene: TRBJ2-1
V gene: TRBV7-9
clone size: many
CDR3 DNA: TGTGCCAGCAGTCGGACAGGGGTTATCGATGAGCAGTTCTTC
CDR3 protein: CASSRTGVIDEQFF

D gene: -
J gene: TRBJ2-5
V gene: TRBV7-3
clone size: many
CDR3 DNA: TGTGCCAGCAGCTTAGGAGTCGACAGGCTCGAGACCCAGTACTTC
CDR3 protein: CASSLGVDRLETQYF

D gene: TRBD1
J gene: TRBJ2-1
V gene: TRBV10-3
clone size: -
CDR3 DNA: TGTGCCATCACAACGGGGACAGGGGGCCCGTATGGGCAGTTCTTC
CDR3 protein: CAITTGTGGPYGQFF

D gene: TRBD2
J gene: TRBJ2-1
V gene: TRBV5-1
clone size: -
CDR3 DNA: TGCGCCAGCAGTCGAGGCGGGGACTACCACAATGAGCAGTTCTTC
CDR3 protein: CASSRGGDYHNEQFF

D gene: -
J gene: TRBJ2-1
V gene: TRBV7-9
clone size: -
CDR3 DNA: TGTGCCAGCAGCTTAGGCTCCCAAGTCAATGACCCCTACAATGAGCAGTTCTTC
CDR3 protein: CASSLGSQVNDPYNEQFF

D gene: TRBD2
J gene: TRBJ2-2
V gene: TRBV28
clone size: -
CDR3 DNA: TGTGCCAGCAGTCTTAGCGGGGGGGCCGGCACCGGGGAGCTGTTTTTT
CDR3 protein: CASSLSGGAGTGELFF

D gene: -
J gene: TRBJ1-5
V gene: TRBV12-3/TRBV12-4
clone size: few
CDR3 DNA: TGTGCCAGCAGTTTAGCGCTAAAGATAGGGTTTGGGGGTCAGCCCCAGCATTTT
CDR3 protein: CASSLALKIGFGGQPQHF

D gene: TRBD2
J gene: TRBJ2-5
V gene: TRBV12-3/TRBV12-4
clone size: -
CDR3 DNA: TGTGCCAGCAGTTTAGCCGGCGGGGGCCAAGAGACCCAGTACTTC
CDR3 protein: CASSLAGGGQETQYF

D gene: TRBD1
J gene: TRBJ1-2
V gene: TRBV7-9
clone size: -
CDR3 DNA: TGTGCCAGCAGCTCCCGCACAGGGGTATACTATGGCTACACCTTC
CDR3 protein: CASSSRTGVYYGYTF

D gene: -
J gene: TRBJ2-1
V gene: TRBV7-6
clone size: many
CDR3 DNA: TGTGCCAGCAGCTCGCGGACCTACAATGAGCAGTTCTTC
CDR3 protein: CASSSRTYNEQFF

D gene: TRBD1
J gene: TRBJ1-2
V gene: TRBV27
clone size: -
CDR3 DNA: TGTGCCAGCAGTCCGTATCTCCCACAGGGGTACTATGGCTACACCTTC
CDR3 protein: CASSPYLPQGYYGYTF

D gene: -
J gene: TRBJ2-7
V gene: TRBV7-2
clone size: few
CDR3 DNA: TGTGCCAGCAGCTTAAAAGATTACTACTCCTACGAGCAGTACTTC
CDR3 protein: CASSLKDYYSYEQYF

D gene: -
J gene: TRBJ1-1
V gene: TRBV7-6
clone size: many
CDR3 DNA: TGTGCCAGCAGCTTAGACCGGGAACTGTTGAACACTGAAGCTTTCTTT
CDR3 protein: CASSLDRELLNTEAFF

D gene: -
J gene: TRBJ2-7
V gene: TRBV12-3/TRBV12-4
clone size: few
CDR3 DNA: TGTGCCAGCAGTTTGTCCGGGGAGAGTCTCGAGCAGTACTTC
CDR3 protein: CASSLSGESLEQYF

D gene: -
J gene: TRBJ2-1
V gene: TRBV7-9
clone size: -
CDR3 DNA: TGTGCCAGCAGCCTGCTAGGGCCTTTATATGATGAGCAGTTCTTC
CDR3 protein: CASSLLGPLYDEQFF

D gene: TRBD2
J gene: TRBJ2-1
V gene: TRBV4-3
clone size: -
CDR3 DNA: TGCGCCAGCAGCCAAGCTAGCGGGGGGGCCGATGAGCAGTTCTTC
CDR3 protein: CASSQASGGADEQFF

D gene: -
J gene: TRBJ2-1
V gene: TRBV6-6
clone size: few
CDR3 DNA: TGTGCCAGCAACCGCCCCTGGCAGTTCTTC
CDR3 protein: CASNRPWQFF

D gene: -
J gene: TRBJ1-3
V gene: TRBV6-2/TRBV6-3
clone size: -
CDR3 DNA: TGTGCCAGCAGTTACTCCCAGGACGAAGCAACCACTGGAAACACCATATATTTT
CDR3 protein: CASSYSQDEATTGNTIYF

D gene: -
J gene: TRBJ2-1
V gene: TRBV10-3
clone size: many
CDR3 DNA: TGTGCCGTCTCAGGAATGGGCTCCTACAATGAGCAGTTCTTC
CDR3 protein: CAVSGMGSYNEQFF

D gene: TRBD2
J gene: TRBJ2-1
V gene: TRBV7-9
clone size: -
CDR3 DNA: TGTGCCAGCAGTGGGATTAGCGGGGGGGCGGAGCAGTTCTTC
CDR3 protein: CASSGISGGAEQFF

D gene: -
J gene: TRBJ2-5
V gene: TRBV28
clone size: -
CDR3 DNA: TGTGCCAGCAGTTTCGAACACGGTATGACCCAGTACTTC
CDR3 protein: CASSFEHGMTQYF

D gene: TRBD1
J gene: TRBJ1-2
V gene: TRBV6-2/TRBV6-3
clone size: few
CDR3 DNA: TGTGCCAGCAGTTACTCGGGACAGTTCACTGGCTACACCTTC
CDR3 protein: CASSYSGQFTGYTF

D gene: TRBD2
J gene: TRBJ2-3
V gene: TRBV10-3
clone size: -
CDR3 DNA: TGTGCCATCAGTGGGACTAGCGGATCTAGCACAGATACGCAGTATTTT
CDR3 protein: CAISGTSGSSTDTQYF